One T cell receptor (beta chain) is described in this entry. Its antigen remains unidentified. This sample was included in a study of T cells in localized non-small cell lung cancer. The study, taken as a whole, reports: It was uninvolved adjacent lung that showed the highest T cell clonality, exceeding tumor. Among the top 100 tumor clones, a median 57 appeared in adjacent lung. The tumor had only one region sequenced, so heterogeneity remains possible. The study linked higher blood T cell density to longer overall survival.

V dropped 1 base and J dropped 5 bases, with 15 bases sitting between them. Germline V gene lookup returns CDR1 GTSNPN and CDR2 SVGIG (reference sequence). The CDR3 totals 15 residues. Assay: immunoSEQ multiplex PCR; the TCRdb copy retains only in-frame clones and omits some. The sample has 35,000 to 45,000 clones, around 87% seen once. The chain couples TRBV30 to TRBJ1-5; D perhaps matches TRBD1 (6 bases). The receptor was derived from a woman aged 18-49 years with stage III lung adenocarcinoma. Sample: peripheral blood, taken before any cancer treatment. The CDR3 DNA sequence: TGTGCCTGGAGTGGGGGGCCTCGCCCTGATCAGCCCCAGCATTTT. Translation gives CAWSGGPRPDQPQHF.